The rows below give T cell receptor beta chains drawn from one sample of a study of cytomegalovirus exposure and HLA in healthy donors. The method was immunoSEQ multiplex PCR; TCRdb's version includes in-frame clones alone and lacks a portion of them. The data show roughly 140,000 clones, with about 85% seen just once and roughly 2.4% held by the top ten. What was sequenced was PBMCs. These TCRs come from a woman aged 18 to 35 in good health and CMV-seronegative. The CDR3 runs from the conserved cysteine through the conserved F or W. The order of the fields is D gene, J gene, V gene, clone size, CDR3 protein, CDR3 DNA. D genes are given only for firm matches. Only some rows state a clone size, as once, few, many or a class for expanded clones.

D gene: TRBD2
J gene: TRBJ2-5
V gene: TRBV5-4
clone size: .
CDR3 protein: CASSPGRGSQETQYF
CDR3 DNA: TGTGCCAGCAGCCCTGGGCGGGGGAGCCAAGAGACCCAGTACTTC

D gene: .
J gene: TRBJ2-1
V gene: TRBV7-2
clone size: .
CDR3 protein: CASSSREGGRQFF
CDR3 DNA: TGTGCCAGCAGCTCTAGGGAGGGGGGGCGGCAGTTCTTC

D gene: .
J gene: TRBJ1-2
V gene: TRBV5-4
clone size: .
CDR3 protein: CASSLGWEPAYGYTF
CDR3 DNA: TGTGCCAGCAGCTTGGGGTGGGAGCCTGCCTATGGCTACACCTTC

D gene: TRBD1
J gene: TRBJ1-5
V gene: TRBV10-3
clone size: .
CDR3 protein: CAISDLGQGRQPQHF
CDR3 DNA: TGTGCCATCAGTGATCTGGGACAGGGACGTCAGCCCCAGCATTTT

D gene: TRBD2
J gene: TRBJ2-3
V gene: TRBV13
clone size: .
CDR3 protein: CASSLERGRAHFTDTQYF
CDR3 DNA: TGTGCCAGCAGCTTAGAGCGGGGCAGGGCGCACTTCACAGATACGCAGTATTTT

D gene: TRBD2
J gene: TRBJ2-5
V gene: TRBV28
clone size: .
CDR3 protein: CASRRLAGGTETQYF
CDR3 DNA: TGTGCCAGCAGGAGACTAGCGGGGGGGACAGAGACCCAGTACTTC

D gene: TRBD1
J gene: TRBJ1-3
V gene: TRBV19
clone size: .
CDR3 protein: CASSIVRDSSGNTIYF
CDR3 DNA: TGTGCCAGTAGTATAGTTCGGGACAGCTCTGGAAACACCATATATTTT

D gene: .
J gene: TRBJ1-1
V gene: TRBV7-6
clone size: .
CDR3 protein: CASSRGGANTEAFF
CDR3 DNA: TGTGCCAGCAGCCGAGGAGGGGCCAACACTGAAGCTTTCTTT

D gene: .
J gene: TRBJ2-1
V gene: TRBV5-4
clone size: .
CDR3 protein: CASSLARGGGGNEQFF
CDR3 DNA: TGTGCCAGCAGCTTGGCTAGGGGAGGGGGAGGCAATGAGCAGTTCTTC

D gene: .
J gene: TRBJ2-1
V gene: TRBV19
clone size: .
CDR3 protein: CATRAFVRTQTNNEQFF
CDR3 DNA: TGTGCCACCAGGGCCTTTGTCAGGACACAAACTAACAATGAGCAGTTCTTC

D gene: TRBD1
J gene: TRBJ1-4
V gene: TRBV5-1
clone size: once
CDR3 protein: CASSLTGTGGWYEKLFF
CDR3 DNA: TGCGCCAGCAGCTTGACTGGGACAGGGGGCTGGTATGAAAAACTGTTTTTT

D gene: TRBD1
J gene: TRBJ1-1
V gene: TRBV5-4
clone size: few
CDR3 protein: CASSSGQGATAFF
CDR3 DNA: TGTGCCAGCAGCTCGGGACAGGGGGCGACAGCTTTCTTT

D gene: TRBD2
J gene: TRBJ2-1
V gene: TRBV27
clone size: few
CDR3 protein: CASSLRHRGGVGYNEQFF
CDR3 DNA: TGTGCCAGCAGTTTACGTCACCGGGGGGGGGTGGGGTACAATGAGCAGTTCTTC

D gene: .
J gene: TRBJ1-2
V gene: TRBV7-2
clone size: few
CDR3 protein: CASSPQENYGYTF
CDR3 DNA: TGTGCCAGCAGCCCACAGGAGAACTATGGCTACACCTTC

D gene: TRBD2
J gene: TRBJ2-7
V gene: TRBV28
clone size: few
CDR3 protein: CASSFLTVSGSFGYEQYF
CDR3 DNA: TGTGCCAGCAGTTTCCTCACTGTTAGCGGGAGTTTCGGATACGAGCAGTACTTC

D gene: TRBD1
J gene: TRBJ1-2
V gene: TRBV30
clone size: .
CDR3 protein: CAWSVTTGAVYGYTF
CDR3 DNA: TGTGCCTGGAGTGTGACAACAGGGGCGGTCTATGGCTACACCTTC

D gene: TRBD1
J gene: TRBJ1-4
V gene: TRBV4-3
clone size: once
CDR3 protein: CASSRLTGSNEKLFF
CDR3 DNA: TGCGCCAGCAGCCGCCTGACAGGGTCCAATGAAAAACTGTTTTTT

D gene: TRBD1
J gene: TRBJ1-5
V gene: TRBV28
clone size: .
CDR3 protein: CASSSTGNQPQHF
CDR3 DNA: TGTGCCAGCAGTTCGACAGGGAATCAGCCCCAGCATTTT

D gene: .
J gene: TRBJ2-7
V gene: TRBV27
clone size: .
CDR3 protein: CASSFQGQSYEQYF
CDR3 DNA: TGTGCCAGCAGTTTTCAGGGTCAGTCCTACGAGCAGTACTTC

D gene: .
J gene: TRBJ2-5
V gene: TRBV6-5
clone size: .
CDR3 protein: CASSTTGLGETQYF
CDR3 DNA: TGTGCCAGCAGTACGACAGGCCTAGGGGAGACCCAGTACTTC

D gene: TRBD1
J gene: TRBJ1-5
V gene: TRBV27
clone size: .
CDR3 protein: CASSLGTGGNQPQHF
CDR3 DNA: TGTGCCAGCAGTTTAGGGACAGGGGGCAATCAGCCCCAGCATTTT

D gene: TRBD2
J gene: TRBJ2-7
V gene: TRBV4-2
clone size: once
CDR3 protein: CASSQERSRRGGDEQYF
CDR3 DNA: TGTGCCAGCAGCCAAGAAAGGAGTCGGCGGGGGGGGGACGAGCAGTACTTC

D gene: TRBD2
J gene: TRBJ2-1
V gene: TRBV7-9
clone size: once
CDR3 protein: CASSYFSGRVDEQFF
CDR3 DNA: TGTGCCAGCAGCTACTTTAGCGGGAGAGTCGATGAGCAGTTCTTC

D gene: TRBD2
J gene: TRBJ2-1
V gene: TRBV7-9
clone size: .
CDR3 protein: CASSPTSGRGNEQFF
CDR3 DNA: TGTGCCAGCAGCCCTACTAGCGGGAGAGGAAATGAGCAGTTCTTC

D gene: TRBD1
J gene: TRBJ1-2
V gene: TRBV7-2
clone size: .
CDR3 protein: CASSTHRGPVYGYTF
CDR3 DNA: TGTGCCAGCAGCACCCACAGGGGGCCAGTATATGGCTACACCTTC

D gene: TRBD2
J gene: TRBJ2-7
V gene: TRBV6-1
clone size: .
CDR3 protein: CASRNRLAGISGAVF
CDR3 DNA: TGTGCCAGCAGGAACAGACTAGCGGGGATCTCGGGGGCGGTCTTC

D gene: TRBD2
J gene: TRBJ2-3
V gene: TRBV28
clone size: .
CDR3 protein: CASSRGGRDTQYF
CDR3 DNA: TGTGCCAGCAGCCGGGGAGGGAGGGATACGCAGTATTTT

D gene: TRBD2
J gene: TRBJ2-7
V gene: TRBV2
clone size: .
CDR3 protein: CASSAGLAGVIYEQYF
CDR3 DNA: TGTGCCAGCAGTGCTGGACTAGCGGGAGTAATCTACGAGCAGTACTTC

D gene: .
J gene: TRBJ2-5
V gene: TRBV7-2
clone size: .
CDR3 protein: CASSRSTKGETQYF
CDR3 DNA: TGTGCCAGCAGCCGATCTACAAAGGGGGAGACCCAGTACTTC

D gene: .
J gene: TRBJ1-5
V gene: TRBV28
clone size: .
CDR3 protein: CASARGGQPQHF
CDR3 DNA: TGTGCCAGCGCGAGGGGGGGGCAGCCCCAGCATTTT

D gene: .
J gene: TRBJ2-1
V gene: TRBV27
clone size: .
CDR3 protein: CASSPGSIDEQFF
CDR3 DNA: TGTGCCAGCAGCCCGGGGAGCATCGATGAGCAGTTCTTC

D gene: TRBD2
J gene: TRBJ2-1
V gene: TRBV2
clone size: .
CDR3 protein: CASSPELAGDNEQFF
CDR3 DNA: TGTGCCAGCAGCCCCGAACTAGCGGGGGACAATGAGCAGTTCTTC

D gene: TRBD2
J gene: TRBJ2-5
V gene: TRBV4-1
clone size: .
CDR3 protein: CASSQDGSAGGTQYF
CDR3 DNA: TGCGCCAGCAGCCAAGACGGATCGGCGGGAGGGACCCAGTACTTC

D gene: TRBD2
J gene: TRBJ2-1
V gene: TRBV5-1
clone size: once
CDR3 protein: CASSQSGSQYNEQFF
CDR3 DNA: TGCGCCAGCAGCCAGAGCGGGAGCCAATACAATGAGCAGTTCTTC

D gene: .
J gene: TRBJ1-2
V gene: TRBV28
clone size: .
CDR3 protein: CASSWPDSVTLHYGYTF
CDR3 DNA: TGTGCCAGCAGTTGGCCCGACAGTGTGACACTACACTATGGCTACACCTTC

D gene: .
J gene: TRBJ1-6
V gene: TRBV30
clone size: few
CDR3 protein: CAWGLGGRSPLHF
CDR3 DNA: TGTGCCTGGGGGCTCGGAGGGCGGTCACCCCTCCACTTT

D gene: .
J gene: TRBJ2-5
V gene: TRBV7-2
clone size: few
CDR3 protein: CASSLGGSAGGGDQYF
CDR3 DNA: TGTGCCAGCAGCTTAGGAGGATCTGCGGGTGGGGGCGACCAGTACTTC

D gene: TRBD1
J gene: TRBJ1-2
V gene: TRBV4-2
clone size: .
CDR3 protein: CASSQPLGDSTGSGYTF
CDR3 DNA: TGTGCCAGCAGCCAACCCTTAGGGGACAGTACGGGATCTGGCTACACCTTC

D gene: TRBD1
J gene: TRBJ2-5
V gene: TRBV27
clone size: .
CDR3 protein: CASTPAPGQGGETQYF
CDR3 DNA: TGTGCCAGCACGCCCGCCCCGGGACAGGGCGGGGAGACCCAGTACTTC

D gene: .
J gene: TRBJ2-7
V gene: TRBV5-1
clone size: .
CDR3 protein: CASSSQTVSYEQYF
CDR3 DNA: TGCGCCAGCAGCTCCCAAACAGTCTCCTACGAGCAGTACTTC